This TCR beta chain comes out of a study of T cells in Graves' hyperthyroidism and ophthalmopathy. Study at large: Staff took peripheral blood when the initial diagnosis was made, before any treatment began.

In this sample, this clonotype turned up many times. Researchers amplified the TCR beta CDR3 regions from RNA transcripts. HTBI primers drove first-round RT-PCR of the TCR CDR3. TCRdb fed the multiplex PCR reads into MiXCR, producing one record per CDR3 protein. The sample records 490,000 or so distinct CDR3 sequences, just under 20% being singletons. Exclusion criteria comprised uncontrolled infection, other autoimmune disease, pregnancy or lactation. Every diagnosis used clinical symptoms, serum thyroxine and TRAb, thyroid ultrasound and orbital computed tomography. Germline CDR1 SNHLY, CDR2 FYNNEI. Trimming took off 6 bases at V and 8 bases at J, with 15 bases between the two ends. CDR3 length equals 13 residues.

Sequencing was carried out using blood. The clonotype comes from a man aged 40-50 years with Graves' ophthalmopathy. The rearrangement joins TRBV2 to TRBJ2-3; TRBD1 or TRBD2 may be the D gene (6 bases each). CDR3 amino acids: CASRPTQGGTQYF. The CDR3 DNA reads TGTGCCAGCAGGCCCACACAGGGAGGTACGCAGTATTTT. The full variable domain, with the rest looked up from reference TRBV2 and TRBJ2-3, is EPEVTQTPSHQVTQMGQEVILRCVPISNHLYFYWYRQILGQKVEFLVSFYNNEISEKSEIFDDQFSVERPDGSNFTLKIRSTKLEDSAMYFCASRPTQGGTQYFGPGTRLTVL.